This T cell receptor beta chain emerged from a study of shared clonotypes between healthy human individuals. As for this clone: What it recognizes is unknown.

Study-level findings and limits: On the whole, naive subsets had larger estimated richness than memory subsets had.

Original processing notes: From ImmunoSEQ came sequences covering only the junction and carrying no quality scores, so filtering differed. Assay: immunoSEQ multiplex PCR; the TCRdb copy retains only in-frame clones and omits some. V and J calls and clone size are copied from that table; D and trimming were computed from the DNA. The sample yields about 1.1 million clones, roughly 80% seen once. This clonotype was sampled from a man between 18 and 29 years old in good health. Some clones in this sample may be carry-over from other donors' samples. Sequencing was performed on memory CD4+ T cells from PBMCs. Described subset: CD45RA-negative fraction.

CDR3 DNA sequence: TGTGCCAGTAGTGCAGGGACAGGGGTATGGAATCAGCCCCAGCATTTT. Translation gives CASSAGTGVWNQPQHF. The rearrangement links TRBV19 to TRBJ1-5, with 10 positions matching TRBD1. This CDR3 is built from 16 residues. J was trimmed by 4 bases and V by 5 bases; bases with no gene match: 8. Germline CDR1 LNHDA, CDR2 SQIVND (reference sequence). Combining the CDR3 with reference TRBV19 and TRBJ1-5 gives the whole variable domain DGGITQSPKYLFRKEGQNVTLSCEQNLNHDAMYWYRQDPGQGLRLIYYSQIVNDFQKGDIAEGYSVSREKKESFPLTVTSAQKNPTAFYLCASSAGTGVWNQPQHFGDGTRLSIL.